The rows below give T cell receptor beta chains drawn from one sample of a study of shared clonotypes between healthy human individuals. Libraries were prepared by immunoSEQ multiplex PCR; TCRdb keeps only in-frame clonotypes and omits some of them. The table lists over 1.5 million clones, 95% to 99% of them singletons, with around 0.45% in the top ten. The specimen was naive CD4+ T cells sorted from blood. Receptor source: a man aged 30 to 39 in good health. CDR3s include the opening cysteine and the closing phenylalanine or tryptophan. A D gene is named only where the DNA matches it firmly. Size is stated for part of the rows, as once, few or many counts, or as a class when the clone is expanded.

abundance	v_gene	j_gene	d_gene	CDR3aa	CDR3nt
NA	TRBV7-2	TRBJ2-1	NA	CASSLGLYNEQFF	TGTGCCAGCAGCCTAGGACTTTACAATGAGCAGTTCTTC
NA	TRBV10-1	TRBJ2-1	TRBD2	CASSEFSSGSSYNEQFF	TGCGCCAGCAGTGAGTTTAGTAGCGGGAGCTCCTACAATGAGCAGTTCTTC
NA	TRBV6-1	TRBJ2-2	NA	CASTPALNTGELFF	TGTGCCAGCACCCCTGCCCTGAACACCGGGGAGCTGTTTTTT
NA	TRBV28	TRBJ1-2	NA	CASSFSTNYGYTF	TGTGCCAGCAGTTTCAGTACTAACTATGGCTACACCTTC
NA	TRBV2	TRBJ2-1	NA	CASRRTYNEQFF	TGTGCCAGCAGGCGTACCTACAATGAGCAGTTCTTC
NA	TRBV5-5	TRBJ2-3	NA	CASSLRGMRETTSTDTQYF	TGTGCCAGCAGCTTGCGGGGGATGAGGGAGACAACTAGCACAGATACGCAGTATTTT
NA	TRBV5-1	TRBJ2-3	TRBD2	CASSSQVGGRWADTQYF	TGCGCCAGCAGCTCTCAGGTTGGCGGGAGATGGGCAGATACGCAGTATTTT
NA	TRBV27	TRBJ2-1	TRBD1	CASSADRGKYNEQFF	TGTGCCAGCAGTGCCGACAGGGGAAAATACAATGAGCAGTTCTTC
once	TRBV6-6	TRBJ2-5	NA	CASSYDSETQYF	TGTGCCAGCAGTTACGATTCGGAGACCCAGTACTTC
NA	TRBV5-1	TRBJ1-2	TRBD1	CASSLAGQGLSGYTF	TGCGCCAGCAGCTTGGCCGGACAGGGGCTTAGTGGCTACACCTTC
NA	TRBV30	TRBJ1-5	NA	CASRENSNQPQHF	TGTGCAAGCAGGGAAAATAGCAATCAGCCCCAGCATTTT
NA	TRBV5-1	TRBJ1-4	TRBD1	CASSRTGGTTNEKLFF	TGCGCCAGCAGCCGTACAGGGGGGACAACTAATGAAAAACTGTTTTTT
NA	TRBV5-1	TRBJ2-5	TRBD1	CASSLTDRAQETQYF	TGCGCCAGCAGCTTGACGGACAGGGCCCAAGAGACCCAGTACTTC
once	TRBV5-1	TRBJ2-3	NA	CASSLIDDTDTQYF	TGCGCCAGCAGCTTGATTGATGACACAGATACGCAGTATTTT
NA	TRBV5-1	TRBJ2-5	NA	CASSLVHPSQETQYF	TGCGCCAGCAGCTTGGTCCATCCGAGCCAAGAGACCCAGTACTTC
NA	TRBV5-1	TRBJ2-3	NA	CASSLGGHRTDTQYF	TGCGCCAGCAGCTTGGGAGGGCACCGCACAGATACGCAGTATTTT
NA	TRBV28	TRBJ2-2	TRBD1	CASSSPGQGVGELFF	TGTGCCAGCAGTTCCCCGGGACAGGGTGTGGGGGAGCTGTTTTTT
NA	TRBV18	TRBJ2-2	NA	CASSPPNMNTGELFF	TGTGCCAGCTCACCACCGAACATGAACACCGGGGAGCTGTTTTTT
NA	TRBV7-9	TRBJ2-2	TRBD1	CASSFTGTGDGLSVGELFF	TGTGCCAGCAGCTTTACCGGGACAGGGGACGGGTTATCAGTCGGGGAGCTGTTTTTT
NA	TRBV11-2	TRBJ2-5	TRBD1	CASSQSPGTGRETQYF	TGTGCCAGCAGCCAATCCCCTGGGACAGGGAGGGAGACCCAGTACTTC
NA	TRBV6-1	TRBJ2-1	NA	CASRGERFYNEQFF	TGTGCCAGCAGGGGAGAAAGGTTCTACAATGAGCAGTTCTTC
NA	TRBV29-1	TRBJ2-3	NA	CSVTADTTDTQYF	TGCAGCGTTACAGCGGATACCACAGATACGCAGTATTTT
NA	TRBV7-2	TRBJ1-5	NA	CASSLTTSRQVSNQPQHF	TGTGCCAGCAGCTTAACCACTTCTCGACAGGTTAGCAATCAGCCCCAGCATTTT
NA	TRBV5-6	TRBJ1-2	NA	CASSFGPQGLNYGYTF	TGTGCCAGCAGCTTCGGGCCACAGGGTCTCAACTATGGCTACACCTTC
NA	TRBV5-4	TRBJ2-7	TRBD2	CASSSRLATPQQYF	TGTGCCAGCAGCTCCAGACTAGCGACCCCACAGCAGTACTTC
NA	TRBV9	TRBJ2-7	NA	CASSVGGSGLYEQYF	TGTGCCAGCAGCGTAGGTGGTAGCGGTCTCTACGAGCAGTACTTC
NA	TRBV15	TRBJ1-5	NA	CATSAGYSNQPQHF	TGTGCCACCAGCGCCGGGTATAGCAATCAGCCCCAGCATTTT